Listed below are T cell receptor beta chains from one sample, sequenced in a study of blood T cell repertoires in COVID-19. The table came from immunoSEQ multiplex PCR; TCRdb's copy has only in-frame clones and leaves some out. Counted here are over 200,000 clones, approximately 86% occurring once; the ten biggest clones make up roughly 0.7%. Sequencing input: peripheral blood. The receptors derive from a man aged 40-49 years with acute or convalescent COVID-19. The CDR3 runs from the conserved cysteine through the conserved F or W. Each record gives: clone size, CDR3 length, D gene, V gene, J gene, CDR3 DNA, CDR3 protein. D genes are given only for firm matches. Clone size is shown for a subset of rows, as once, few, many or a class of expanded clone.

size: .; length: 14; D: .; V: TRBV7-2; J: TRBJ2-7; DNA: TGTGCCAGCAGCTTACTCGGGACTTCCTACGAGCAGTACTTC; CDR3: CASSLLGTSYEQYF
size: .; length: 18; D: TRBD1; V: TRBV2; J: TRBJ1-5; DNA: TGTGCCAGTGAGGGTCAGGACAGGGAATCCCTAGGGAATCAGCCCCAGCATTTT; CDR3: CASEGQDRESLGNQPQHF
size: .; length: 16; D: .; V: TRBV4-1; J: TRBJ1-5; DNA: TGCGCCAGCAGCCAAGAGTCAGGGTATAGCAATCAGCCCCAGCATTTT; CDR3: CASSQESGYSNQPQHF
size: .; length: 17; D: TRBD2; V: TRBV28; J: TRBJ2-7; DNA: TGTGCCAGCAGTTCCCCGGGACTAGCGGGAAGTCTCAGCGAGCAGTACTTC; CDR3: CASSSPGLAGSLSEQYF
size: .; length: 16; D: TRBD2; V: TRBV7-3; J: TRBJ2-5; DNA: TGTGCCAGCAGCGTTGGGACTAGCGGATTTCAAGAGACCCAGTACTTC; CDR3: CASSVGTSGFQETQYF
size: .; length: 14; D: .; V: TRBV29-1; J: TRBJ1-2; DNA: TGCAGCGTTGACGGCGGCCAGAATTTCGGAGGCTACACCTTC; CDR3: CSVDGGQNFGGYTF
size: .; length: 18; D: TRBD1; V: TRBV27; J: TRBJ2-2; DNA: TGTGCCAGCAGTTTATTTGACCCCGGGACAGGGGTCACCGGGGAGCTGTTTTTT; CDR3: CASSLFDPGTGVTGELFF
size: .; length: 11; D: .; V: TRBV2; J: TRBJ2-2; DNA: TGTGCCAGCAGGTCTCTGGGGGAGCTGTTTTTT; CDR3: CASRSLGELFF
size: .; length: 18; D: .; V: TRBV10-1; J: TRBJ2-7; DNA: TGCGCCAGCAGTGAGTCGGGTGGGGGACACAGGAGACCCTACGAGCAGTACTTC; CDR3: CASSESGGGHRRPYEQYF
size: .; length: 17; D: .; V: TRBV24-1; J: TRBJ2-1; DNA: TGTGCCACCAGTGACGCGGAGGGGGCAGGCAGGGACAATGAGCAGTTCTTC; CDR3: CATSDAEGAGRDNEQFF
size: many; length: 12; D: .; V: TRBV29-1; J: TRBJ1-1; DNA: TGCAGCGTTTCACCCGGACAGCTTGAAGCTTTCTTT; CDR3: CSVSPGQLEAFF
size: .; length: 14; D: .; V: TRBV18; J: TRBJ1-2; DNA: TGTGCCAGCTCACCACAGGGGGAGAACTATGGCTACACCTTC; CDR3: CASSPQGENYGYTF
size: once; length: 13; D: TRBD1; V: TRBV10-3; J: TRBJ2-2; DNA: TGTGCCATCAAGAAACAGGGGCACGGGGAGCTGTTTTTT; CDR3: CAIKKQGHGELFF
size: .; length: 13; D: .; V: TRBV10-2; J: TRBJ2-3; DNA: TGCGCCAGCAGTGCAAATGGCCCAGATACGCAGTATTTT; CDR3: CASSANGPDTQYF
size: .; length: 15; D: .; V: TRBV27; J: TRBJ1-5; DNA: TGTGCCAGCAGCGCCAGGGGTTACGGCAATCAGCCCCAGCATTTT; CDR3: CASSARGYGNQPQHF
size: .; length: 17; D: TRBD1; V: TRBV30; J: TRBJ2-3; DNA: TGTGCCTGGAGTGTAGGGGTCCTAGGGGGCCCCTCAGATACGCAGTATTTT; CDR3: CAWSVGVLGGPSDTQYF
size: .; length: 14; D: .; V: TRBV18; J: TRBJ2-3; DNA: TGTGCCAGCTCACCAGAAAGTTCCGGAGATACGCAGTATTTT; CDR3: CASSPESSGDTQYF
size: few; length: 15; D: TRBD2; V: TRBV5-5; J: TRBJ2-7; DNA: TGTGCCAGCAGCCTAGCGGACACCGCTGGGTACGAGCAGTACTTC; CDR3: CASSLADTAGYEQYF
size: .; length: 16; D: TRBD1; V: TRBV9; J: TRBJ2-2; DNA: TGTGCCAGCAGCAAACCGGGACAGGGGCCCACCGGGGAGCTGTTTTTT; CDR3: CASSKPGQGPTGELFF
size: .; length: 13; D: .; V: TRBV12-3/TRBV12-4; J: TRBJ2-1; DNA: TGTGCCAGCAGTCCCTCGATAGCCAATGAGCAGTTCTTC; CDR3: CASSPSIANEQFF
size: .; length: 15; D: TRBD1; V: TRBV28; J: TRBJ2-6; DNA: TGTGCCAGCAGTCTGACAGGGCCTGGGGCCAACGTCCTGACTTTC; CDR3: CASSLTGPGANVLTF
size: .; length: 17; D: .; V: TRBV7-6; J: TRBJ2-3; DNA: TGTGCCAGCAGCTTAGTAGGGGGGGAGGTGGGCACAGATACGCAGTATTTT; CDR3: CASSLVGGEVGTDTQYF
size: .; length: 11; D: .; V: TRBV21-1; J: TRBJ2-3; DNA: TGTGCCCCCGGGAGGGGAGATACGCAGTATTTT; CDR3: CAPGRGDTQYF
size: .; length: 15; D: TRBD2; V: TRBV2; J: TRBJ2-5; DNA: TGTGCCAGCAGCCATCAGGGAGGGACCCAAGAGACCCAGTACTTC; CDR3: CASSHQGGTQETQYF
size: .; length: 14; D: TRBD2; V: TRBV5-4; J: TRBJ2-1; DNA: TGTGCCAGCACCGGGACTAGCAGGGGTACGGAGCAGTTCTTC; CDR3: CASTGTSRGTEQFF
size: .; length: 16; D: .; V: TRBV19; J: TRBJ2-7; DNA: TGTGCCAGTAGTCCTCTCGGGGGGCAGACTACCTACGAGCAGTACTTC; CDR3: CASSPLGGQTTYEQYF
size: .; length: 13; D: TRBD1; V: TRBV10-2; J: TRBJ2-7; DNA: TGCGCCAGCATGACAGGGGCCTCCTACGAGCAGTACTTC; CDR3: CASMTGASYEQYF
size: .; length: 12; D: .; V: TRBV29-1; J: TRBJ1-2; DNA: TGCAGCGTTGCGGGACAAGACTATGGCTACACCTTC; CDR3: CSVAGQDYGYTF
size: .; length: 14; D: .; V: TRBV19; J: TRBJ2-5; DNA: TGTGCCAGTAGTATCGGCGTAGCGGCTGAGACCCAATACTTC; CDR3: CASSIGVAAETQYF
size: .; length: 20; D: TRBD2; V: TRBV10-3; J: TRBJ2-2; DNA: TGTGCCATTCCCGGCGGGACTAGCGGAATCTTCCTCCCGAACACCGGGGAGCTGTTTTTT; CDR3: CAIPGGTSGIFLPNTGELFF
size: .; length: 14; D: .; V: TRBV18; J: TRBJ1-2; DNA: TGTGCCAGCTCACCGGACAGCGCTCTTTATGGCTACACCTTC; CDR3: CASSPDSALYGYTF
size: once; length: 19; D: .; V: TRBV6-4; J: TRBJ2-3; DNA: TGTGCCAGCACAACCGGAGTGAGGTCGCGACTAGGCCTCACAGATACGCAGTATTTT; CDR3: CASTTGVRSRLGLTDTQYF
size: .; length: 15; D: TRBD1; V: TRBV9; J: TRBJ1-2; DNA: TGTGCCAGCAGCGTAGGTGGGACAGGGGACGGAGGCTACACCTTC; CDR3: CASSVGGTGDGGYTF
size: once; length: 14; D: TRBD1; V: TRBV19; J: TRBJ1-1; DNA: TGTGCCAGTAGTTACGGGACAGGGAACACTGAAGCTTTCTTT; CDR3: CASSYGTGNTEAFF
size: once; length: 11; D: .; V: TRBV5-6; J: TRBJ2-7; DNA: TGTGCCAGCAGCTCCGCCTACGAGCAGTACTTC; CDR3: CASSSAYEQYF
size: .; length: 15; D: .; V: TRBV2; J: TRBJ2-1; DNA: TGTGCCAGCAGCGGGGACACCGGGGAACCCGATGAGCAGTTCTTC; CDR3: CASSGDTGEPDEQFF
size: .; length: 13; D: .; V: TRBV7-9; J: TRBJ1-2; DNA: TGTGCCAGCAGCCCGGGGGAAGACTATGGCTACACCTTC; CDR3: CASSPGEDYGYTF